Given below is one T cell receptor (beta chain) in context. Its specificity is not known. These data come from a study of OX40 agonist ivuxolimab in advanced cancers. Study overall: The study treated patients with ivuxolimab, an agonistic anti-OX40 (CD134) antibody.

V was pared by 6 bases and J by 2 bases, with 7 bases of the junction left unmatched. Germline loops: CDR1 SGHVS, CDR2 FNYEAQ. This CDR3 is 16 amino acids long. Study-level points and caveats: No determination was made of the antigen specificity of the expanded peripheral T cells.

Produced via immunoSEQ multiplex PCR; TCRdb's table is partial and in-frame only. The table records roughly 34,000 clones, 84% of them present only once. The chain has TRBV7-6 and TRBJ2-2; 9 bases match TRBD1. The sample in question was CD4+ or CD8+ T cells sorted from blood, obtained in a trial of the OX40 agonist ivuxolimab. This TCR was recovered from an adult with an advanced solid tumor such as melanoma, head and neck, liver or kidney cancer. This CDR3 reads CASREGQGYNTGELFF. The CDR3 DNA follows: TGTGCCAGCAGGGAGGGACAGGGTTATAACACCGGGGAGCTGTTTTTT.